This T cell receptor beta chain was obtained from a study of blood T cell repertoires in COVID-19. Germline loops: CDR1 GTSNPN, CDR2 SVGIG (reference sequence). The ends lost 5 bases at V and 7 bases at J; junction bases unmatched: 9. The length of the CDR3 is 13 residues. Data came from immunoSEQ multiplex PCR; TCRdb stores just in-frame clones and leaves some out. The repertoire consists of 13,000 or so clones, with under 80% occurring once and the leading ten covering over 30%. Specimen: peripheral blood. The TCR sequence derives from a human donor in a cohort sampled during active COVID-19. The chain joins TRBV30 to TRBJ1-1, with TRBD1 matching over 8 bases. In DNA form, the CDR3 reads TGTGCCTGGTCCCCCGCAGGGGGCTATGAAGCTTTCTTT. This gives the protein CAWSPAGGYEAFF.